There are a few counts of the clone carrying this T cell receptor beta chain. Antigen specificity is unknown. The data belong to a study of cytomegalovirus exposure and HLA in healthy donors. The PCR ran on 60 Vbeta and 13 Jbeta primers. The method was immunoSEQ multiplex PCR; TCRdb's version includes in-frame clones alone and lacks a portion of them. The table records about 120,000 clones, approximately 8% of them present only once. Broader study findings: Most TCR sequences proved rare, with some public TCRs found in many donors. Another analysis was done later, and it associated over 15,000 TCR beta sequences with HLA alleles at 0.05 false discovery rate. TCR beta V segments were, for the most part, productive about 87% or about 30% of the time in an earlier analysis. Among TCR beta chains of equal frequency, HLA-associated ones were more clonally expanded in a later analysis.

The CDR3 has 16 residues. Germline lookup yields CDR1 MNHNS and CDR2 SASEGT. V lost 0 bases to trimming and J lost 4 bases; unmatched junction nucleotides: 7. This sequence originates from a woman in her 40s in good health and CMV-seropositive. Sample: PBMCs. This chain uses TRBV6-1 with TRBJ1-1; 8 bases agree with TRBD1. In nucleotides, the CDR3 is TGTGCCAGCAGTGAAGCTTGGGACAGGAGGTCCACTGAAGCTTTCTTT. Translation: CASSEAWDRRSTEAFF.